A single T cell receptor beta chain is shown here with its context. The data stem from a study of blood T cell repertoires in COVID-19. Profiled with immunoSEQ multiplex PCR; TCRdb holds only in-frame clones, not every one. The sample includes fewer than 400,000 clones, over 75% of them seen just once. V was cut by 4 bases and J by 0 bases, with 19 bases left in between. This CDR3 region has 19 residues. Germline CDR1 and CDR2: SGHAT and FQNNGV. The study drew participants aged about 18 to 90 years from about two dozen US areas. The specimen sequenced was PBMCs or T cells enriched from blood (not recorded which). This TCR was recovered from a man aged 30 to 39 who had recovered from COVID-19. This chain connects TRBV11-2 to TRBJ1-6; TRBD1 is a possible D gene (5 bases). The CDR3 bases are TGTGCCAGCAGCTCAGGGACCGGGAGGGAGAGCTCCTATAATTCACCCCTCCACTTT. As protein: CASSSGTGRESSYNSPLHF. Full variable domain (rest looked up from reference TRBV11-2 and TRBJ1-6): EAGVAQSPRYKIIEKRQSVAFWCNPISGHATLYWYQQILGQGPKLLIQFQNNGVVDDSQLPKDRFSAERLKGVDSTLKIQPAKLEDSAVYLCASSSGTGRESSYNSPLHFGNGTRLTVT.